This T cell receptor (beta chain) originates from a study of blood T cells in healthy people across ages. Points from the study as a whole: PBMC samples, being unsorted, prevented any conclusive comparison of naive and antigen-experienced cells. In long-lived donors, naive CD4+ cell counts and diversity exceeded those of aged donors.

CDR1 is SGDLS and CDR2 is YYNGEE in the germline V gene. The CDR3 extends over 13 amino acids. V lost 0 bases, J lost 5 bases, and 8 bases lay in between. This clonotype was counted only a few times. Its antigen is currently unknown. Combining a sample-barcoded 5' primer with a J-beta primer mix, a second PCR ran for roughly 6 to 12 cycles. One entry per CDR3 protein, called by TCRdb with MiXCR from the 5' RACE reads. The sample lists about a million distinct CDR3 sequences, more than 30% occurring once. All donors came from Russia, were Caucasian and healthy, and spanned ages roughly 6 to 100. Material for sequencing was blood. The TCR comes from a man younger than 35 in good health. The chain joins TRBV9 to TRBJ2-5; no firm D call. As DNA, the CDR3 is TGTGCCAGCAGCGTAGTAACCGGGGAGACCCAGTACTTC. This gives the protein CASSVVTGETQYF.